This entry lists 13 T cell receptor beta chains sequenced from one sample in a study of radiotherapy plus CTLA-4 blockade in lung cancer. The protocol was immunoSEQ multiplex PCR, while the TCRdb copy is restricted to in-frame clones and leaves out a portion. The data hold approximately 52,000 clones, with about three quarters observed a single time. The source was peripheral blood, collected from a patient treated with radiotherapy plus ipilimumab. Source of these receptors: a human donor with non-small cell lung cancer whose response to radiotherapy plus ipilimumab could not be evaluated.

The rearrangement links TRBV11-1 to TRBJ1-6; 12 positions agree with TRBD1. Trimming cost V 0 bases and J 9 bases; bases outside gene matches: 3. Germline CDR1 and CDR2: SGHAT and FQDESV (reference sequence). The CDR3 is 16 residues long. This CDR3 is CASSLAGTGGFSPLHF. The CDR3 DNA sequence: TGTGCCAGCAGCTTAGCTGGGACAGGGGGCTTTTCACCCCTCCACTTT.

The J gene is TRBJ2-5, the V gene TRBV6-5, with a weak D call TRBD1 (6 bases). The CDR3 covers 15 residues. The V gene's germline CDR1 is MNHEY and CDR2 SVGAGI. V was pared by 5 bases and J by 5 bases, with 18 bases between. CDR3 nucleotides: TGTGCCAGCAGTCGCTACAGGGCCGGCGGGGAGACCCAGTACTTC. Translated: CASSRYRAGGETQYF.

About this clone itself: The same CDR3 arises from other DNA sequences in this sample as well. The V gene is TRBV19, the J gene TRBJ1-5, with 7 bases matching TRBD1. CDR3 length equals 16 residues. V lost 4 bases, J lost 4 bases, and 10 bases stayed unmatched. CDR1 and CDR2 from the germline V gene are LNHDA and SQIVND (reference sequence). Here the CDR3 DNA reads TGTGCCAGTAGTACGCGACAGGGTCCTAGTAATCAGCCCCAGCATTTT. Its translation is CASSTRQGPSNQPQHF.

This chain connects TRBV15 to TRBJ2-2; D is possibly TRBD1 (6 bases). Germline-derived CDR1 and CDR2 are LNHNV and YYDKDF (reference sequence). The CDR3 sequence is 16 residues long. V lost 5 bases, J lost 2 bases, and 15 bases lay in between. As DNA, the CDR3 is TGTGCCACCAGCGCAGGGGCGCCGCTCAACACCGGGGAGCTGTTTTTT. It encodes CATSAGAPLNTGELFF.

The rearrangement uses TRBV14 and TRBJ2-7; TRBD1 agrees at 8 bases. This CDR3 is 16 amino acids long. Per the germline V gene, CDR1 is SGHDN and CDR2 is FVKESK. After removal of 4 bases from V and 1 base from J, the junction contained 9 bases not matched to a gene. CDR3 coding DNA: TGTGCCAGCAGCCGCGGAGGACAGGGACCTTCCTACGAGCAGTACTTC. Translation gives CASSRGGQGPSYEQYF.

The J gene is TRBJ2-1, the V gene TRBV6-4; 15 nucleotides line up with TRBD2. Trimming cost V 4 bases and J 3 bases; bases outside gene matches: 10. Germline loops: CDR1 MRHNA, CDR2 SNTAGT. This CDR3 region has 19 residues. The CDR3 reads CASSALGLAGGPIYNEQFF. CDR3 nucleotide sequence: TGTGCCAGCAGTGCACTGGGACTAGCGGGAGGACCGATCTACAATGAGCAGTTCTTC.

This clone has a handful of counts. CDR3 residues: CASLGGDTIYF. The CDR3 nucleotides are TGTGCCAGCCTCGGAGGAGACACCATATATTTT. The chain carries TRBV6-6 and TRBJ1-3; unclear D gene. Germline V CDR1 and CDR2: MNHNY, SVGAGI (reference sequence). With 8 bases removed from V and 8 bases from J, the gap between germline ends came to 10 bases. This CDR3 has 11 residues.

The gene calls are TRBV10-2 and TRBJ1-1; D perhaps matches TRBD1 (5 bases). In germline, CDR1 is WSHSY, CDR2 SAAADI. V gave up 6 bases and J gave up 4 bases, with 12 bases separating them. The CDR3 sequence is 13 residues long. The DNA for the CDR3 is TGCGCCAGCAGCGAGACAGAGCCCACTGAAGCTTTCTTT. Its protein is CASSETEPTEAFF.

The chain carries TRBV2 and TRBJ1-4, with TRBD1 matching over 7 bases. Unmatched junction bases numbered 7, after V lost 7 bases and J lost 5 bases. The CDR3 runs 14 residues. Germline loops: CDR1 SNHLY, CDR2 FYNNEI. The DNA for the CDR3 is TGTGCCAGCACCCCAGGCAGGGGGAATGAAAAACTGTTTTTT. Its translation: CASTPGRGNEKLFF.

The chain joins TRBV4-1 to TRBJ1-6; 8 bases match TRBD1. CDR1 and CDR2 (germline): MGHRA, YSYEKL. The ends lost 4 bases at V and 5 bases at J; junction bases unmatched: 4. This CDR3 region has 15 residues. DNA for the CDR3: TGCGCCAGCAGCCGAAAGGGACAGGATAATTCACCCCTCCACTTT. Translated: CASSRKGQDNSPLHF.

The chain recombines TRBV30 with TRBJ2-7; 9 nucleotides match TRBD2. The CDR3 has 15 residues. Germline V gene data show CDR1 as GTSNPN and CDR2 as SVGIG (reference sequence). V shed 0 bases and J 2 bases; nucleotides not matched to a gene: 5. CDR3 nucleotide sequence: TGTGCCTGGAGTGTCTTAGCGGGAGTCGCCTACGAGCAGTACTTC. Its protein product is CAWSVLAGVAYEQYF.

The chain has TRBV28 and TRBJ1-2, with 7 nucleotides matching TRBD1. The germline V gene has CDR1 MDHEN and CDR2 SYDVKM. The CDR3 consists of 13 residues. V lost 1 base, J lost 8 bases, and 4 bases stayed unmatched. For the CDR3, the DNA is TGTGCCAGCAGTTTATTGAGAGGGGGCGGCTACACCTTC. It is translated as CASSLLRGGGYTF.

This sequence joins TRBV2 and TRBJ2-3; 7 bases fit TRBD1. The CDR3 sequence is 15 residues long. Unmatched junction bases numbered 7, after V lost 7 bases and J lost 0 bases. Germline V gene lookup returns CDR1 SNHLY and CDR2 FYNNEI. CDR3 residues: CASIVTGVSTDTQYF. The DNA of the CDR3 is TGTGCCAGCATTGTCACAGGGGTCAGCACAGATACGCAGTATTTT.